This record looks at one TCR beta chain sequence and its context. Its antigen is unidentified. Only in-frame clones appear in the TCRdb table, and some are missing; sequencing was by immunoSEQ multiplex PCR. The sample lists 2 million to 2.5 million clones; roughly 94% were seen once. The naive CD8 population came from CD45RO-negative cells selected for CCR7, without terminally differentiated effector memory CD45RA+ cells. Donors, healthy HIV-negative adults, lacked recent acute infections or vaccinations. These data originate in a study of shared clonotypes between healthy human individuals. Study results and caveats: Against clonotypes common to all four donors, non-shared ones had lower generation probabilities. Despite large depth, rarefaction showed incomplete sorted-subset sequencing. Naive subsets generally had larger estimated richness than memory subsets.

V lost 0 bases and J 2 bases, leaving 19 bases between the germline ends. This CDR3 has 18 amino acids. Looked up from germline, CDR1 is LGHNA and CDR2 is YSLEER. This clonotype was obtained from a man aged 18 to 35 in good health. The gene calls are TRBV4-3 and TRBJ2-5; the D gene could be TRBD1 or TRBD2 (6 bases each). Sequencing was performed on naive CD8+ T cells sorted from blood. The CDR3 loop reads CASSQDQYSTGRQETQYF. The CDR3 DNA reads TGCGCCAGCAGCCAAGACCAATATAGTACAGGGAGGCAAGAGACCCAGTACTTC.